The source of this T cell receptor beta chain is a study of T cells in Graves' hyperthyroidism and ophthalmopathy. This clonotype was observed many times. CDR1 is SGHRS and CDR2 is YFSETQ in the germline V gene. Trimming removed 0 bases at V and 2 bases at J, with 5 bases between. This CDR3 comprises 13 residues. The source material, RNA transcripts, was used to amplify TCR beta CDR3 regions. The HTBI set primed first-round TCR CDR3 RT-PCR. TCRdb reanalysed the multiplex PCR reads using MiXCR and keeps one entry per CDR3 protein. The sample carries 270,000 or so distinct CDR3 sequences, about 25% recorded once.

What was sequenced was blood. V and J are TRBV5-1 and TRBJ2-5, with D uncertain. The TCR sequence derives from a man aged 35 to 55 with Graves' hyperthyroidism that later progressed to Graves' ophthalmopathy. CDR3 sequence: CASSLDEQETQYF. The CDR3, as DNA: TGCGCCAGCAGCTTGGACGAGCAAGAGACCCAGTACTTC.